This T cell receptor (beta chain) stems from a study of blood T cell repertoires in COVID-19 (dated by TCRdb to about 2020). Regarding the research as a whole: The collaborator samples originated in the United States, Italy and Spain and spanned the acute and convalescent phases of COVID-19. The repertoires were made available in a free public database intended to serve as a resource for research on the immune response to SARS-CoV-2. Where HLA class I and class II types were available, the types were taken from metadata supplied by the sample provider, not from assay-based typing. The prospective study material was composed of cDNA or gDNA derived from T cells, B-cell-depleted T cells, or PBMCs. Sample metadata almost always included a de-identified subject ID, COVID-19 status, age in years and sex. Subjects who had been exposed to COVID-19, were actively infected with it, or had recovered from it provided the deeply sampled blood TCRbeta repertoires that made up the dataset. Samples were obtained from the ongoing ImmuneRACE study (first 160 participants) and from over a thousand subjects provided by 6 global collaborators.

TCRbeta CDR3 regions were amplified from genomic DNA using the immunoSEQ Assay, a bias-controlled multiplex PCR. In the authors' own workflow: The number of nucleated cells in each sample was estimated from the amplification of reference gene primers within the assay. To quantify the absolute abundance of each unique TCRbeta CDR3 rearrangement, sequence reads were collapsed and filtered. Productive Simpson clonality was computed per sample as the square root of Simpson's diversity index over productive rearrangements. The immuneACCESS repertoire file appears here via TCRdb, limited to in-frame rearrangements. These files lack a portion of the clones; in checked studies, under half of the deficit traces to unresolved V genes, and the cause of the others is not known. From that table come the V and J calls and clone size; the DNA was used to work out D and trimming. Counted in this sample were 360,000 or so clones; approximately 89% of them appeared once. Jointly, the top ten make up around 4% of the sample.

Worth noting for this clone: The antigen this receptor binds is unknown. No base-level quality is on record; no much larger clone is a single base apart.

Study-wide conclusions, independent of this receptor: The amount of clinical and demographic metadata varied by source and participant and was provided uncurated.

For CDR1 and CDR2, the germline V gene (reference sequence) lists MNHEY and SMNVEV. The CDR3 sequence holds 15 residues, the cysteine and phenylalanine included. The retained sequence is limited to the CDR3, 45 bases, with the frame set at the first base. After removal of 0 bases from V and 0 bases from J, the junction retains 1 base not matched to a gene. One collaborating source in Seattle enrolled patients during active infection and followed them longitudinally through the course of disease. Each collaborating institution followed its own protocols to collect whole blood in K2EDTA tubes. For TCRbeta analysis, collaborators shipped samples in one of three forms: frozen whole blood, isolated PBMCs, or DNA extracted from either of those sample types.

The chain uses TRBV27 and TRBJ1-1; TRBD1 agrees with 7 junctional bases. The receptor was derived from an older woman with COVID-19, enrolled during active disease. The sequencing input was peripheral blood. The nucleotide sequence reads as follows: TGTGCCAGCAGTTTATCGGGGACAGTGAACACTGAAGCTTTCTTT. The translation is CASSLSGTVNTEAFF.